This TCR beta chain was recovered during a study of T cell changes during pregnancy in multiple sclerosis. The assay was immunoSEQ multiplex PCR, and TCRdb's table has in-frame clones only and misses some. This table holds some 77,000 clones, over 85% found once. Per the germline V gene, CDR1 is SGDLS and CDR2 is YYNGEE. CDR3 size: 16 residues. Trimming left V 3 bases short and J 5 bases short, with 20 bases between. This TCR was sampled from a female donor in good health, enrolled as a control in a pregnancy study. The J gene is TRBJ2-5, the V gene TRBV9, with D possibly matching TRBD1 (8 bases). Sequenced material: peripheral blood, taken in the second trimester of pregnancy. The CDR3 sequence is CASSAVHRGGTETQYF. The DNA of the CDR3 is TGTGCCAGCAGCGCGGTCCACAGGGGGGGAACTGAGACCCAGTACTTC.